A selection of T cell receptor beta chains follows, all from one sample in a study of technical replicates of blood from a few donors. TCRdb's copy holds only in-frame clones and misses some; the assay was immunoSEQ multiplex PCR. The sample has roughly 80,000 clones; 75% to 95% are singletons. The sequenced sample consisted of T cells isolated from PBMCs. These receptors originate from a human donor in good health. CDR3s include the opening cysteine and the closing phenylalanine or tryptophan. The D gene is left open where the match is weak. Size values are once, few and many counts, or a class for expanded clones, and some rows have none.

>-|TRBV12-1|TRBJ1-1|-|20
CASSFAWPGVDLVDNTEAFF
TGTGCCAGCAGCTTTGCCTGGCCAGGGGTGGACTTGGTAGATAACACTGAAGCTTTCTTT
>TRBD1|TRBV28|TRBJ1-1|-|15
CASSLDRGKNTEAFF
TGTGCCAGCAGTTTGGACAGGGGGAAGAACACTGAAGCTTTCTTT
>TRBD1|TRBV2|TRBJ2-7|-|14
CAIFRDRGTYEQYF
TGTGCCATCTTCCGGGACAGGGGAACGTACGAGCAGTACTTC
>-|TRBV28|TRBJ1-5|-|14
CASSYGRANQPQHF
TGTGCCAGCAGTTACGGCAGGGCCAATCAGCCCCAGCATTTT
>-|TRBV19|TRBJ1-1|-|14
CASSIGQRNTEAFF
TGTGCCAGTAGTATCGGACAGAGGAACACTGAAGCTTTCTTT
>TRBD1|TRBV19|TRBJ2-7|-|14
CASTPRQGNYEQYF
TGTGCCAGTACCCCGCGACAGGGAAATTACGAGCAGTACTTC
>-|TRBV7-9|TRBJ2-3|-|14
CALPGAGFTDTQYF
TGTGCCCTCCCGGGCGCGGGGTTCACAGATACGCAGTATTTT
>TRBD1|TRBV7-9|TRBJ1-6|-|16
CASSLVRGQGNSPLHF
TGTGCCAGCAGCTTAGTCCGGGGACAGGGAAATTCACCCCTCCACTTT
>-|TRBV29-1|TRBJ2-1|-|10
CSVDLDEQFF
TGCAGCGTTGATCTCGATGAGCAGTTCTTC
>-|TRBV27|TRBJ1-1|-|14
CASSLYRPATEAFF
TGTGCCAGCAGTTTATACAGGCCCGCCACTGAAGCTTTCTTT
>-|TRBV5-1|TRBJ1-4|-|14
CASRAGQGSEKLFF
TGCGCCAGCAGAGCGGGTCAGGGAAGTGAAAAACTGTTTTTT
>TRBD2|TRBV28|TRBJ2-7|-|15
CASSSGTSGLYEQYF
TGTGCCAGCAGTTCCGGGACTAGCGGGTTATACGAGCAGTACTTC
>TRBD1|TRBV5-1|TRBJ1-6|-|15
CASSLGTGRNSPLHF
TGCGCCAGCAGCTTGGGGACAGGGCGGAATTCACCCCTCCACTTT
>TRBD1|TRBV6-1|TRBJ1-3|-|14
CATHRDRIGNTIYF
TGTGCCACCCACCGGGACAGGATTGGAAACACCATATATTTT
>-|TRBV7-9|TRBJ2-7|-|15
CASSPGLRSSYEQYF
TGTGCCAGCAGCCCGGGACTCAGGAGCTCCTACGAGCAGTACTTC
>-|TRBV7-9|TRBJ1-3|once|16
CASSHARGFAGNTIYF
TGTGCCAGCAGCCACGCCAGAGGTTTTGCTGGAAACACCATATATTTT
>TRBD1|TRBV4-1|TRBJ2-7|-|18
CASSQRISGVDRAYEQYF
TGCGCCAGCAGCCAACGGATCTCTGGTGTTGACAGGGCGTACGAGCAGTACTTC
>TRBD2|TRBV30|TRBJ2-3|-|15
CAWSRGTSSQNTQYF
TGTGCCTGGAGCCGGGGGACTAGCAGTCAAAATACGCAGTATTTT
>-|TRBV29-1|TRBJ1-1|-|15
CSVAGRTYQNTEAFF
TGCAGCGTTGCAGGCCGGACTTACCAGAACACTGAAGCTTTCTTT
>TRBD1|TRBV5-6|TRBJ1-5|-|15
CASSLGDRDNQPQHF
TGTGCCAGCAGCTTAGGGGACAGGGACAATCAGCCCCAGCATTTT
>-|TRBV20-1|TRBJ2-5|-|11
CSAPGQETQYF
TGCAGTGCCCCGGGGCAAGAGACCCAGTACTTC
>-|TRBV7-9|TRBJ2-7|-|13
CASSRIGAGEQYF
TGTGCCAGCAGCCGTATAGGGGCTGGCGAGCAGTACTTC
>-|TRBV19|TRBJ2-7|-|12
CASSTPDREQYF
TGTGCCAGTAGTACGCCCGATCGGGAGCAGTACTTC
>-|TRBV11-2|TRBJ1-1|-|13
CASRSGGNTEAFF
TGTGCCAGCAGATCCGGGGGAAACACTGAAGCTTTCTTT
>TRBD1|TRBV11-2|TRBJ2-5|once|17
CASSLYAPDRGVETQYF
TGTGCCAGCAGCTTATACGCACCGGACAGGGGGGTTGAGACCCAGTACTTC
>-|TRBV5-4|TRBJ2-7|-|15
CASSLVASNSYEQYF
TGTGCCAGCAGCCTGGTAGCTAGCAACTCCTACGAGCAGTACTTC
>-|TRBV4-1|TRBJ2-4|-|17
CASSQEGQGTAKNIQYF
TGCGCCAGCAGCCAAGAAGGTCAGGGCACAGCCAAAAACATTCAGTACTTC
>TRBD1|TRBV5-6|TRBJ1-5|-|16
CASSARTGRRNQPQHF
TGTGCCAGCAGCGCCCGGACAGGGCGCCGCAATCAGCCCCAGCATTTT
>TRBD2|TRBV7-2|TRBJ2-1|-|15
CASSQRASGSNEQFF
TGTGCCAGCAGCCAGCGTGCAAGCGGGAGCAATGAGCAGTTCTTC
>-|TRBV29-1|TRBJ1-1|-|12
CSVGFINTEAFF
TGCAGCGTTGGTTTTATCAACACTGAAGCTTTCTTT
>-|TRBV7-9|TRBJ2-7|-|12
CASSLSSYEQYF
TGTGCCAGCAGCCTCAGCTCCTACGAGCAGTACTTC
>-|TRBV11-2|TRBJ2-1|-|17
CASSFLTLGSSYNEQFF
TGTGCCAGCAGCTTCCTCACACTGGGGAGCTCCTACAATGAGCAGTTCTTC
>-|TRBV9|TRBJ2-1|-|15
CASSSATDSYNEQFF
TGTGCCAGCAGCTCAGCCACAGACTCCTACAATGAGCAGTTCTTC
>TRBD2|TRBV10-3|TRBJ2-5|-|13
CATWPTSGETQYF
TGTGCCACCTGGCCGACTAGCGGGGAGACCCAGTACTTC
>TRBD1|TRBV2|TRBJ1-2|-|14
CASIPQGRNYGYTF
TGTGCCAGCATCCCACAGGGGCGAAACTATGGCTACACCTTC
>TRBD2|TRBV4-1|TRBJ2-5|-|20
CASSQDRGLAGVPYQETQYF
TGCGCCAGCAGCCAAGATCGGGGACTAGCGGGAGTTCCGTACCAAGAGACCCAGTACTTC
>-|TRBV5-1|TRBJ2-3|-|15
CASSTEGPSTDTQYF
TGCGCCAGCAGCACGGAGGGACCAAGCACAGATACGCAGTATTTT
>-|TRBV27|TRBJ1-1|-|14
CASSQFRVSTEAFF
TGTGCCAGCAGCCAATTCCGGGTGAGCACTGAAGCTTTCTTT
>TRBD1|TRBV10-3|TRBJ1-1|few|14
CAIRGQGRDTEAFF
TGTGCCATCAGGGGACAGGGGAGAGACACTGAAGCTTTCTTT
>TRBD2|TRBV14|TRBJ2-7|-|18
CASSPLTGTSGGAHEQYF
TGTGCCAGCAGCCCTCTCACCGGGACTAGCGGGGGGGCCCACGAGCAGTACTTC
>-|TRBV6-1|TRBJ1-1|-|17
CASSEGRQAPLNTEAFF
TGTGCCAGCAGTGAAGGGCGACAGGCCCCGCTGAACACTGAAGCTTTCTTT
>-|TRBV6-1|TRBJ2-7|-|12
CASRDSGYEQYF
TGTGCCAGCAGGGACTCGGGCTACGAGCAGTACTTC
>-|TRBV6-5|TRBJ2-3|-|16
CASSYLGGHRTDTQYF
TGTGCCAGCAGTTACTTAGGGGGACACCGCACAGATACGCAGTATTTT
>-|TRBV30|TRBJ2-3|-|11
CAWSSRDTQYF
TGTGCCTGGAGTAGTAGAGATACGCAGTATTTT
>-|TRBV5-5|TRBJ2-5|-|14
CASHLQGLEETQYF
TGTGCCAGCCATTTACAGGGTTTGGAAGAGACCCAGTACTTC
>TRBD2|TRBV27|TRBJ2-7|-|15
CASSLGGREVYEQYF
TGTGCCAGCAGCTTGGGGGGGAGGGAAGTTTACGAGCAGTACTTC
>TRBD1|TRBV14|TRBJ1-4|-|15
CASSQDRTGGQKLFF
TGTGCCAGCAGCCAAGATCGTACAGGGGGCCAAAAACTGTTTTTT
>-|TRBV28|TRBJ1-5|-|12
CASTLPGQPQHF
TGTGCCAGCACCCTACCGGGTCAGCCCCAGCATTTT
>-|TRBV19|TRBJ1-1|-|13
CASSIGPGSEAFF
TGTGCCAGTAGTATAGGCCCAGGGTCTGAAGCTTTCTTT
>TRBD2|TRBV29-1|TRBJ2-2|-|18
CSVEARGTRGFGTGELFF
TGCAGCGTTGAAGCCCGGGGGACTAGGGGGTTCGGCACCGGGGAGCTGTTTTTT
>-|TRBV6-6|TRBJ1-5|-|13
CASSYPGAQPQHF
TGTGCCAGCAGTTACCCAGGGGCCCAGCCCCAGCATTTT